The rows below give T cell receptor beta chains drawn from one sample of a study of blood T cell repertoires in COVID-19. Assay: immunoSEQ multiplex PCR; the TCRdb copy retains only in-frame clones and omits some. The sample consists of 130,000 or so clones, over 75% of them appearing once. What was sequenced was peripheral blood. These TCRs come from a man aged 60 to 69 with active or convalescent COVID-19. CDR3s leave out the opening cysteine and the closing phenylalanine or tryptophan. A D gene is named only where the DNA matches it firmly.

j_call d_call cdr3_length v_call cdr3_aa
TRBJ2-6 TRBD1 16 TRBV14 ASSQGQGLSSGANVLT
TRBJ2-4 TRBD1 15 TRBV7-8 ASSLGGGQHPKNIQY
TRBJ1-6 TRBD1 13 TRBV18 ASSPRDSYNSPLH
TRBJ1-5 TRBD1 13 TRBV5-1 ASSPGTGGDRPQH
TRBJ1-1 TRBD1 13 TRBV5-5 ASSVGQGVETEAF
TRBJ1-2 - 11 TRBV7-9 ASSPQRLYGYT
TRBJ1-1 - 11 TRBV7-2 ASSLDRVAEAF
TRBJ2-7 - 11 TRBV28 ASRVWGAYEQY
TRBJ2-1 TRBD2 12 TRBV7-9 ASSLPAGGNEQF
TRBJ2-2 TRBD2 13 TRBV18 ASSLAGVNTGELF
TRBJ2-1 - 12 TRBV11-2 ASSFLERGNEQF
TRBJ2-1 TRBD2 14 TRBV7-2 ASSSRTSGMANEQF
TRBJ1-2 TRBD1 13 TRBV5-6 ASSSGTGANYGYT
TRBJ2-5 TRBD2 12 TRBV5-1 ASSELAVQETQY
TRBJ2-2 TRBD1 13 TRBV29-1 SVRTTGGHTGELF
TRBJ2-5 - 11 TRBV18 ASSPRQQETQY